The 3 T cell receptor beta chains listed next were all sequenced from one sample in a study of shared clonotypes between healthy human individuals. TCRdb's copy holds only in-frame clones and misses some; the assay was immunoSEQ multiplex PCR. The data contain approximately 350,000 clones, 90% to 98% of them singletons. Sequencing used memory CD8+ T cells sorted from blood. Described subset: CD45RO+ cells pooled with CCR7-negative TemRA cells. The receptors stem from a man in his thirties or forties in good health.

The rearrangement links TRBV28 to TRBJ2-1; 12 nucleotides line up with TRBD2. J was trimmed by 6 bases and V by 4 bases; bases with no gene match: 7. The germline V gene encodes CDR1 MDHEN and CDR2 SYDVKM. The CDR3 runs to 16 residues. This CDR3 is CASSSSLLAGGNEQFF. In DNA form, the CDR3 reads TGTGCCAGCAGTTCCAGCCTACTAGCGGGAGGCAATGAGCAGTTCTTC.

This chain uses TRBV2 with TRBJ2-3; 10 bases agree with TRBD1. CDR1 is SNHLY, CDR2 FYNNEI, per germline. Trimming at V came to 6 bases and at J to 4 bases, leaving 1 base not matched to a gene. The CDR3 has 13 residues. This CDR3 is CASRTGGADTQYF. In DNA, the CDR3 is TGTGCCAGCAGGACAGGGGGCGCAGATACGCAGTATTTT.

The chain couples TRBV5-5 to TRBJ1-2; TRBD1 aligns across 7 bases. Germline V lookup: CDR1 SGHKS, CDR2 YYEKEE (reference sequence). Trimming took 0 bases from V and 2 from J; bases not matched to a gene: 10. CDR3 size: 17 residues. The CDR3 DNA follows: TGTGCCAGCAGCTTGGAGGGGGCAGCAAAAAAGAACTATGGCTACACCTTC. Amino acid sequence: CASSLEGAAKKNYGYTF. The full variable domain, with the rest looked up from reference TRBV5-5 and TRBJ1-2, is DAGVTQSPTHLIKTRGQQVTLRCSPISGHKSVSWYQQVLGQGPQFIFQYYEKEERGRGNFPDRFSARQFPNYSSELNVNALLLGDSALYLCASSLEGAAKKNYGYTFGSGTRLTVV.